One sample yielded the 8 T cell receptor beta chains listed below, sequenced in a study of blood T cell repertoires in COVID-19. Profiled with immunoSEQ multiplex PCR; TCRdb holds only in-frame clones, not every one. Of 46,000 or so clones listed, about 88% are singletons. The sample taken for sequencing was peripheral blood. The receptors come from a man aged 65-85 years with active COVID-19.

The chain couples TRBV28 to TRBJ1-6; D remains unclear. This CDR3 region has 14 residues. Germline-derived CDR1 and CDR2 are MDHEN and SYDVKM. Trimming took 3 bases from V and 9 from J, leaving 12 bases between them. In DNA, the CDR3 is TGTGCCAGCAGTTTTTTTCAGGCCCCTTCACCCCTCCACTTT. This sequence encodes CASSFFQAPSPLHF.

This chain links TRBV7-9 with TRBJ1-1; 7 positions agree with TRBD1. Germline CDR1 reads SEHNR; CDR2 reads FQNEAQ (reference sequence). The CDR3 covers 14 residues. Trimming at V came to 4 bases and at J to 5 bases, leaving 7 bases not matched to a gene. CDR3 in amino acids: CASSSLTGWTEAFF. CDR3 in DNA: TGTGCCAGCAGCTCTCTGACAGGGTGGACTGAAGCTTTCTTT.

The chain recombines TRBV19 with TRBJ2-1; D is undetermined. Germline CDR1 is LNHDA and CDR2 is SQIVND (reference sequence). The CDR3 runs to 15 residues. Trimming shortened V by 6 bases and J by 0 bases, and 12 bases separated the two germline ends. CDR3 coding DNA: TGTGCCAGTAGCAGCACTAAATACTCCTACAATGAGCAGTTCTTC. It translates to CASSSTKYSYNEQFF.

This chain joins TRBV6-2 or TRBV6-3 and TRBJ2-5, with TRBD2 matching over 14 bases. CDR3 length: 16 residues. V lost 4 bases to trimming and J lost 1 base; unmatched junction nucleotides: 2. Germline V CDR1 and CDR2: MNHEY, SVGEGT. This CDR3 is CASSLGLAGAQETQYF. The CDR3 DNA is TGTGCCAGCAGTTTGGGACTAGCGGGAGCCCAAGAGACCCAGTACTTC.

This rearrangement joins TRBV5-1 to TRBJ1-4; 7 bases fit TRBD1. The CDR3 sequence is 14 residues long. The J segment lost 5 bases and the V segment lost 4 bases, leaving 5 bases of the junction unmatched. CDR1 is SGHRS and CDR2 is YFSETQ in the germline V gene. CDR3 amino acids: CASSQTGPNEKLFF. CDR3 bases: TGCGCCAGCAGCCAGACAGGGCCAAATGAAAAACTGTTTTTT.

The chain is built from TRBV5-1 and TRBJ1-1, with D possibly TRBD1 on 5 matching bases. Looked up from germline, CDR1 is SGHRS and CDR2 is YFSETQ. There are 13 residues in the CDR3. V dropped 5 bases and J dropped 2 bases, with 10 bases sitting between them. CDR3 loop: CASSTRVNTEAFF. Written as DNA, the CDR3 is TGCGCCAGCAGTACCAGGGTAAACACTGAAGCTTTCTTT.

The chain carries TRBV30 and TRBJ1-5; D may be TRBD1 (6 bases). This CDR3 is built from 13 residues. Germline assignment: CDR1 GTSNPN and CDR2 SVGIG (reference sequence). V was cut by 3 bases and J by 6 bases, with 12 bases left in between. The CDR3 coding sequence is TGTGCCTGGAGCAAACACAGGGTTCAGCCCCAGCATTTT. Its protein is CAWSKHRVQPQHF.

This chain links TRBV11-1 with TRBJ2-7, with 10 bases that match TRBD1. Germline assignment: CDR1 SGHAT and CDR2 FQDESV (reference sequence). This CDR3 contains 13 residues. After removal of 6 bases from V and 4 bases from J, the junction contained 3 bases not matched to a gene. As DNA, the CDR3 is TGTGCCAGCAGGGTGGACAGGGGGTACGAGCAGTACTTC. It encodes CASRVDRGYEQYF. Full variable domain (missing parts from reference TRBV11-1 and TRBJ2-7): EAEVAQSPRYKITEKSQAVAFWCDPISGHATLYWYRQILGQGPELLVQFQDESVVDDSQLPKDRFSAERLKGVDSTLKIQPAELGDSAMYLCASRVDRGYEQYFGPGTRLTVT.